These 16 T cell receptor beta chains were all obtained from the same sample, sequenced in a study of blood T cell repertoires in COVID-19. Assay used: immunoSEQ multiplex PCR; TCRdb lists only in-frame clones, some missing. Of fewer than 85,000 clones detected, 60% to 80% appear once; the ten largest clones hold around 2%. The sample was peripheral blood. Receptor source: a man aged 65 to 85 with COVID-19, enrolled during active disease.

In DNA, the CDR3 is TGTGCCAGCAGTTTAATGATAGCGGGAAGGAATGAGCAGTTCTTC. Translated, it gives CASSLMIAGRNEQFF. The chain links TRBV27 to TRBJ2-1, with 8 bases fitting TRBD2. Per germline, CDR1 MNHEY and CDR2 SMNVEV (reference sequence). Unmatched junction bases numbered 7, after V lost 2 bases and J lost 7 bases. The CDR3 runs to 15 residues.

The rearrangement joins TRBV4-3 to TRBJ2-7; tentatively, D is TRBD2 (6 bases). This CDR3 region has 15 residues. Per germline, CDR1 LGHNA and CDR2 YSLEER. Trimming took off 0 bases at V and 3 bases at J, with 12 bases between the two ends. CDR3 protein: CASSQDRGGIYEQYF. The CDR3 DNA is TGCGCCAGCAGCCAAGATCGGGGCGGGATCTACGAGCAGTACTTC.

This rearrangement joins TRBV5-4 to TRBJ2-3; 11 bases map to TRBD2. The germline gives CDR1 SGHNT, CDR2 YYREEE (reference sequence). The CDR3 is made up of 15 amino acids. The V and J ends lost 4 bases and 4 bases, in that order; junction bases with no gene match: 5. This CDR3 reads CASSRTSGLSDTQYF. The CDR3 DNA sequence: TGTGCCAGCAGCCGGACTAGCGGGTTATCAGATACGCAGTATTTT.

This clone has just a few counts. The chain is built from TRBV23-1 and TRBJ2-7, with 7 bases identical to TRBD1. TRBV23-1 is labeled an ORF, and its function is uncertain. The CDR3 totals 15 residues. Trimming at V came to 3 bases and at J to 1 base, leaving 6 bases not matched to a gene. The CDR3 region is CASSQGDRVSYEQYF. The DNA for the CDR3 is TGCGCCAGCAGTCAGGGTGACAGGGTATCCTACGAGCAGTACTTC.

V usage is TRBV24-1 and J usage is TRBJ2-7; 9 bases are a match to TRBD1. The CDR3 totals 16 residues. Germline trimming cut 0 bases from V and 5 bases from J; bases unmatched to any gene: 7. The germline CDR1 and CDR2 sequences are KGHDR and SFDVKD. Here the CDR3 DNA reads TGTGCCACCAGTGATTTGAGTGGGACAGGGATTCACGAGCAGTACTTC. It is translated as CATSDLSGTGIHEQYF.

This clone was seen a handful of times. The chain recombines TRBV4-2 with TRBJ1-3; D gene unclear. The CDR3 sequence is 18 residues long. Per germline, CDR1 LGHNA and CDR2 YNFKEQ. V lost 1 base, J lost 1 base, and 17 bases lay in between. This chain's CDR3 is CASSQVPYRTTSGNTIYF. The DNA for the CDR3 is TGTGCCAGCAGCCAAGTTCCGTACAGAACAACTTCTGGAAACACCATATATTTT.

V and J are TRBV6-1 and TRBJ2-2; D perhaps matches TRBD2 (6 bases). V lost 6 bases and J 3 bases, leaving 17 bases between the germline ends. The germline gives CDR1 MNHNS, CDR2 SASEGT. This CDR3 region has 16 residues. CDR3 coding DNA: TGTGCCAGCAGCGAACAACCCGGGGGTCACACCGGGGAGCTGTTTTTT. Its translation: CASSEQPGGHTGELFF.

CDR3 in DNA: TGTGCCAGCAGTCGACTAGCGGCCGACACCGGGGAGCTGTTTTTT. Residues: CASSRLAADTGELFF. This chain uses TRBV6-2 or TRBV6-3 with TRBJ2-2, with TRBD2 matching 9 bases. The CDR3 length is 15 residues. CDR1 MNHEY and CDR2 SVGEGT come from the germline V gene. V lost 5 bases and J lost 3; bases outside the gene matches: 4.

Here the CDR3 reads CASSVTGTGSYEQYF. The CDR3 DNA sequence: TGTGCCAGCAGTGTCACCGGGACAGGCTCCTACGAGCAGTACTTC. V usage is TRBV28 and J usage is TRBJ2-7, with TRBD1 matching 8 bases. Germline lookup yields CDR1 MDHEN and CDR2 SYDVKM. V shed 5 bases, J shed 0 bases, and the junction held 6 bases outside the gene matches. This CDR3 is built from 15 residues.

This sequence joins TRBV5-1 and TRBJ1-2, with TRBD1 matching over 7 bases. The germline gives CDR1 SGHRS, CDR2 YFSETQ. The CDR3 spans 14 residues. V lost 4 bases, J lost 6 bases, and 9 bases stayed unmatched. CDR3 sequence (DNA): TGCGCCAGCAGCAGGGGACAGCTCGACGATGGCTACACCTTC. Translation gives CASSRGQLDDGYTF.

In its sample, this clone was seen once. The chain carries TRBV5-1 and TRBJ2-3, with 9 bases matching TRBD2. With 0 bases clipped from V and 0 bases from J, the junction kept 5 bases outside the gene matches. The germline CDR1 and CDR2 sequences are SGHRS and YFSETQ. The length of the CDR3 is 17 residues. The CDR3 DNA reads TGCGCCAGCAGCTTGGTAGCTAGCGGGACTAGCACAGATACGCAGTATTTT. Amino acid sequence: CASSLVASGTSTDTQYF.

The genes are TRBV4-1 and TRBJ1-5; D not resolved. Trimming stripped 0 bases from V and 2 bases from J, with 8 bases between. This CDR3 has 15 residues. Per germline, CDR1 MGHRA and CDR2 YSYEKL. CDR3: CASSQDLSGNQPQHF. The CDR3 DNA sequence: TGCGCCAGCAGCCAAGATCTCTCCGGCAATCAGCCCCAGCATTTT.

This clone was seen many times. Here the CDR3 DNA reads TGTGCCAGCAGCCCCACGTGGACAGGGTTGGAGACCCAGTACTTC. This codes for CASSPTWTGLETQYF. The V gene is TRBV7-3, the J gene TRBJ2-5, with TRBD1 matching over 8 bases. Trimming cost V 5 bases and J 5 bases; bases outside gene matches: 10. CDR3 length: 15 residues. Germline V gene data show CDR1 as SGHTA and CDR2 as FQGTGA.

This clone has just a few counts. The chain's CDR3 is CASRGMNTEAFF. DNA for the CDR3: TGTGCCAGCAGGGGCATGAACACTGAAGCTTTCTTT. The gene calls are TRBV4-2 and TRBJ1-1; D unclear. CDR1 and CDR2 (germline): LGHNA, YNFKEQ. Trimming removed 6 bases at V and 0 bases at J, with 5 bases between. This CDR3 is 12 amino acids long.

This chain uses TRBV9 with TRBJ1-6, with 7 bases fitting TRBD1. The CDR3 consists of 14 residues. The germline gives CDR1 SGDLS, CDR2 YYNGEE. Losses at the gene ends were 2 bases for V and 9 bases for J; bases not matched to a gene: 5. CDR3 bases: TGTGCCAGCAGCGTCCGGGACAGAGCTTCACCCCTCCACTTT. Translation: CASSVRDRASPLHF.

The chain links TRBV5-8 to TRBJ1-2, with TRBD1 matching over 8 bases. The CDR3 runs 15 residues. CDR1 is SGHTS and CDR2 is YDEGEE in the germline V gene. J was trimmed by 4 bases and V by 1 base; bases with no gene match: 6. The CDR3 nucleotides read TGTGCCAGCAGCTTGAGGGGCGGACAGGGCTATGGCTACACCTTC. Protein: CASSLRGGQGYGYTF.